This TCR beta chain was retrieved from a study of sequential checkpoint blockade in melanoma. The CDR3 runs to 18 residues. From germline, CDR1 is SGDLS and CDR2 YYNGEE. Trimming cost V 4 bases and J 1 base; bases outside gene matches: 10. Using immunoSEQ multiplex PCR, the repertoire was profiled, and TCRdb retains in-frame clones only, with some absent. The sample lists approximately 2,500 clones, around 20% occurring once. As for treatment: randomized to nivolumab then ipilimumab (arm A) or the reverse (arm B). This clone was observed many times. This material consisted of tumor tissue (inferred from file names), taken from a patient given nivolumab and ipilimumab in sequence. V and J are TRBV9 and TRBJ2-2; 10 positions match TRBD2. This TCR came from a human patient with melanoma. Some clones in this sample may be carry-over from other donors' samples. The CDR3 reads CASSPTLGLAVNTGELFF. The DNA of the CDR3 is TGTGCCAGCAGCCCCACCCTCGGACTAGCGGTGAACACCGGGGAGCTGTTTTTT.